This TCR beta chain was documented in a study of T cell responses to AZD1222 COVID-19 vaccine. Findings and limits, study-wide: The sample set comprised mostly white British donors with more females, and clonal diversity was possibly underestimated.

With regard to this clone: What it binds is unknown.

The protocol was immunoSEQ multiplex PCR, while the TCRdb copy is restricted to in-frame clones and leaves out a portion. This sample has just under 85,000 clones, with 70% to 90% found just once. The sample was peripheral blood, taken on day 0 of AZD1222 vaccination. This sequence was found in an adult in good health.

The CDR3 sequence is CASRDSGSPLHF. DNA of the CDR3: TGTGCCAGCCGGGACTCAGGGTCACCCCTCCACTTT. The J gene is TRBJ1-6, the V gene TRBV2, with D tentatively TRBD1 (5 bases). The CDR3 covers 12 residues. Germline V gene data show CDR1 as SNHLY and CDR2 as FYNNEI. V was cut by 8 bases and J by 10 bases, with 12 bases left in between.